Listed below are T cell receptor beta chains from one sample, sequenced in a study of OX40 agonist ivuxolimab in advanced cancers. The data were produced by immunoSEQ multiplex PCR, yet TCRdb's version contains in-frame clones alone and is incomplete. Of 100,000 or so clones listed, about 91% are singletons. Sequences were derived from CD4+ or CD8+ T cells sorted from blood, sampled in a trial of the OX40 agonist ivuxolimab. Source of these receptors: an adult with an advanced solid tumor such as melanoma, head and neck, liver or kidney cancer. CDR3s include the opening cysteine and the closing phenylalanine or tryptophan. The order of the fields is D gene, V gene, clone size, J gene, CDR3 DNA, CDR3 protein. D genes are given only for firm matches. Clone size is not always given. Where it is, it says once, few, many or a class for expanded clones.

D gene: .
V gene: TRBV4-2
clone size: .
J gene: TRBJ1-1
CDR3 DNA: TGTGCCAGCAGCACATCGACCACTGAAGCTTTCTTT
CDR3 protein: CASSTSTTEAFF

D gene: .
V gene: TRBV9
clone size: .
J gene: TRBJ2-5
CDR3 DNA: TGTGCCAGCAGCGTTGCCGGAGATGCTAGAGAGACCCAGTACTTC
CDR3 protein: CASSVAGDARETQYF

D gene: .
V gene: TRBV6-6
clone size: .
J gene: TRBJ2-3
CDR3 DNA: TGTGCCAGCAGTTACCCCCCGGATACGCAGTATTTT
CDR3 protein: CASSYPPDTQYF

D gene: TRBD2
V gene: TRBV18
clone size: .
J gene: TRBJ2-3
CDR3 DNA: TGTGCCAGCTCACGAGGGACTAGCCCTCTCACAGATACGCAGTATTTT
CDR3 protein: CASSRGTSPLTDTQYF

D gene: .
V gene: TRBV4-2
clone size: .
J gene: TRBJ1-2
CDR3 DNA: TGTGCCAGCAGCCAAGCTCCCCAGGGAGTGAATGGGGGCTACACCTTC
CDR3 protein: CASSQAPQGVNGGYTF

D gene: .
V gene: TRBV5-6
clone size: .
J gene: TRBJ2-6
CDR3 DNA: TGTGCCAGCAGCCATTGGCCCGGGCCCGGGGCCAACGTCCTGACTTTC
CDR3 protein: CASSHWPGPGANVLTF

D gene: TRBD2
V gene: TRBV5-4
clone size: few
J gene: TRBJ2-1
CDR3 DNA: TGTGCCAGCAGCTTGGTTAGGTCTAGCGGGAACAATGAGCAGTTCTTC
CDR3 protein: CASSLVRSSGNNEQFF

D gene: .
V gene: TRBV27
clone size: few
J gene: TRBJ1-3
CDR3 DNA: TGTGCCAGCAGTCCGTACAGGGACGGAAACACCATATATTTT
CDR3 protein: CASSPYRDGNTIYF

D gene: .
V gene: TRBV5-1
clone size: .
J gene: TRBJ2-7
CDR3 DNA: TGCGCCAGCAGCTTATATCGGGGGGCCATGGTCGAGCAGTACTTC
CDR3 protein: CASSLYRGAMVEQYF

D gene: .
V gene: TRBV19
clone size: once
J gene: TRBJ1-1
CDR3 DNA: TGTGCCAGTAGTGAGGGGTACGCGAACACTGAAGCTTTCTTT
CDR3 protein: CASSEGYANTEAFF

D gene: .
V gene: TRBV13
clone size: .
J gene: TRBJ2-7
CDR3 DNA: TGTGCCAGCTACCGGAGGGGGGTGGACGAGCAGTACTTC
CDR3 protein: CASYRRGVDEQYF

D gene: .
V gene: TRBV30
clone size: .
J gene: TRBJ1-6
CDR3 DNA: TGTGCCTGGAGGGACGGCTATAATTCACCCCTCCACTTT
CDR3 protein: CAWRDGYNSPLHF

D gene: .
V gene: TRBV7-3
clone size: .
J gene: TRBJ1-3
CDR3 DNA: TGTGCCAGCAGCCCAGACTGGGGGGACACCATATATTTT
CDR3 protein: CASSPDWGDTIYF

D gene: TRBD2
V gene: TRBV18
clone size: .
J gene: TRBJ2-5
CDR3 DNA: TGTGCCAGCTCACCACCCGCTAGCGGGAGTTCGAGGGAGACCCAGTACTTC
CDR3 protein: CASSPPASGSSRETQYF

D gene: .
V gene: TRBV5-1
clone size: .
J gene: TRBJ2-2
CDR3 DNA: TGCGCCAGCAGCTTGGGCCATCGGAACACCGGGGAGCTGTTTTTT
CDR3 protein: CASSLGHRNTGELFF